What follows are 12 T cell receptor beta chains derived from one specimen sequenced in a study of shared clonotypes between healthy human individuals. Assay: immunoSEQ multiplex PCR; the TCRdb copy retains only in-frame clones and omits some. The table has hundreds of thousands of clones, roughly 96% seen once. CD45RO-negative, CCR7-positively selected cells formed the naive CD8 fraction, excluding terminally differentiated effector memory CD45RA+ cells. Source material: naive CD8+ T cells sorted from blood. The source is a young woman in good health.

The rearrangement joins TRBV27 to TRBJ2-5, with D maybe TRBD2 (5 bases). CDR1 is MNHEY and CDR2 is SMNVEV in the germline V gene (reference sequence). With 0 bases removed from V and 2 bases from J, the gap between germline ends came to 10 bases. The CDR3 is made up of 15 amino acids. CDR3 residues: CASSLSEAQQETQYF. The CDR3 nucleotides are TGTGCCAGCAGTTTATCGGAGGCACAACAAGAGACCCAGTACTTC.

The chain joins TRBV14 to TRBJ2-1; D uncertain. This CDR3 is built from 16 residues. Trimming took off 5 bases at V and 0 bases at J, with 14 bases between the two ends. CDR1 SGHDN and CDR2 FVKESK come from the germline V gene. This CDR3 is CASSVFPDYSYNEQFF. The CDR3 DNA follows: TGTGCCAGCAGCGTTTTCCCGGATTACTCCTACAATGAGCAGTTCTTC.

Remarks on this clone: Distinct nucleotide sequences in the sample also encode this CDR3. The gene calls are TRBV19 and TRBJ1-5, with unresolved D. The germline CDR1 and CDR2 sequences are LNHDA and SQIVND (reference sequence). The CDR3 contains 11 residues. V lost 6 bases, J lost 6 bases, and 6 bases lay in between. The CDR3 spells CASSEGQPQHF. CDR3 bases: TGTGCCAGTAGCGAGGGTCAGCCCCAGCATTTT.

The J gene is TRBJ2-2, the V gene TRBV4-1, with TRBD2 identical over 14 bases. The trim removed 4 bases at V and 3 bases at J, leaving 7 bases unmatched. The CDR3 loop spans 18 amino acids. Per the germline V gene, CDR1 is MGHRA and CDR2 is YSYEKL. This CDR3 reads CASSPGTSGREYTGELFF. The CDR3 coding sequence is TGCGCCAGCAGCCCTGGGACTAGCGGGAGAGAATACACCGGGGAGCTGTTTTTT.

The chain joins TRBV4-2 to TRBJ2-3, with no clear D. Germline values: CDR1 LGHNA, CDR2 YNFKEQ. V was trimmed by 4 bases and J by 2 bases, leaving 10 bases between them. The CDR3 length is 14 residues. The CDR3 loop reads CASSPLLDTDTQYF. In DNA form, the CDR3 reads TGTGCCAGCAGCCCTCTACTCGACACAGATACGCAGTATTTT.

The chain recombines TRBV9 with TRBJ2-3, with D perhaps matching TRBD1 (6 bases). This CDR3 spans 14 amino acids. Deletions cut 2 bases from V and 2 bases from J, with 9 bases between. Per germline, CDR1 SGDLS and CDR2 YYNGEE. CDR3 in DNA: TGTGCCAGCAGCGTTACAGGGTACACAGATACGCAGTATTTT. This translates into CASSVTGYTDTQYF.

The chain combines TRBV19 with TRBJ2-3; D is unclear. Germline V lookup: CDR1 LNHDA, CDR2 SQIVND (reference sequence). The CDR3 extends over 14 amino acids. Trimming removed 7 bases at V and 5 bases at J, with 16 bases between. CDR3 DNA: TGTGCCAGTAAAGTTACAATCGTCGGAGATACGCAGTATTTT. It is translated as CASKVTIVGDTQYF.

The CDR3 coding sequence is TGTGCCAGCAGTTACTTTTATGAAGGCTCTGGAAACACCATATATTTT. It is translated as CASSYFYEGSGNTIYF. This sequence joins TRBV6-6 and TRBJ1-3; D is unclear. This CDR3 has 16 amino acids. The germline CDR1 and CDR2 sequences are MNHNY and SVGAGI (reference sequence). V lost 1 base and J 0 bases, leaving 10 bases between the germline ends.

The V and J genes are TRBV29-1 and TRBJ2-7, with D possibly TRBD2 on 6 matching bases. This CDR3 has 12 residues. V was clipped by 3 bases and J by 3 bases, with 9 bases between them. Germline values: CDR1 SQVTM, CDR2 ANQGSEA. CDR3 sequence: CSVEEGIYEQYF. In nucleotides, the CDR3 is TGCAGCGTTGAGGAGGGAATCTACGAGCAGTACTTC.

The V call is TRBV9, the J call TRBJ2-2; 12 bases map to TRBD2. This CDR3 is 17 amino acids long. The V and J ends lost 4 bases and 2 bases, in that order; junction bases with no gene match: 6. Germline V gene sequence: CDR1 SGDLS, CDR2 YYNGEE. The CDR3 nucleotides are TGTGCCAGCAGCCCCGGACTAGCGGGATACAACACCGGGGAGCTGTTTTTT. It translates to CASSPGLAGYNTGELFF. The whole variable domain, remainder taken from reference TRBV9 and TRBJ2-2, is DSGVTQTPKHLITATGQRVTLRCSPRSGDLSVYWYQQSLDQGLQFLIQYYNGEERAKGNILERFSAQQFPDLHSELNLSSLELGDSALYFCASSPGLAGYNTGELFFGEGSRLTVL.

The V call is TRBV27, the J call TRBJ2-1; the match to TRBD2 covers 10 bases. Germline V gives CDR1 MNHEY, CDR2 SMNVEV (reference sequence). CDR3 length equals 16 residues. V was clipped by 3 bases and J by 5 bases; unmatched bases: 7. The CDR3 loop reads CASSFGAGGAHNEQFF. CDR3 in DNA: TGTGCCAGCAGTTTCGGAGCGGGAGGGGCCCACAATGAGCAGTTCTTC.

This sequence joins TRBV7-8 and TRBJ1-1; TRBD1 might be the D (5 bases). Germline CDR1 is SGHVS and CDR2 is FQNEAQ. With 5 bases removed from V and 4 bases from J, the gap between germline ends came to 17 bases. The CDR3 contains 15 residues. The CDR3 bases are TGTGCCAGCAGCCTCCAGAAGGGGCTGGGCACTGAAGCTTTCTTT. It yields the protein CASSLQKGLGTEAFF.